This T cell receptor beta chain derives from a study of blood T cell repertoires in COVID-19. Overall study: The origin of the acute and convalescent COVID-19 samples was the United States, Italy and Spain. The cDNA or gDNA used as material had been derived from T cells, B-cell-depleted T cells, or PBMCs.

The V and J ends lost 3 bases and 3 bases, in that order; junction bases with no gene match: 20. CDR1 LGHDT and CDR2 YNNKEL come from the germline V gene (reference sequence). The CDR3 sequence is 21 residues long. Per the authors' pipeline: By means of reference gene primer amplification, nucleated cell counts were estimated. Some clones are missing from TCRdb's copy, which holds only in-frame ones; the method was immunoSEQ multiplex PCR. D and trimming come from the DNA, and the V and J calls and clone size come from that table. The sample has 50,000 or so clones, 90% seen once. The sequence was collected from a man aged 60 to 69 with active COVID-19. The chain joins TRBV3-1 (or the pseudogene TRBV3-2) to TRBJ2-3; 11 nucleotides agree with TRBD2. Sequencing was done on a sample of peripheral blood. CDR3 in amino acids: CASSQAGRASGGQERTDTQYF. The CDR3, as DNA: TGTGCCAGCAGCCAGGCCGGACGGGCTAGCGGGGGGCAAGAGCGTACAGATACGCAGTATTTT.